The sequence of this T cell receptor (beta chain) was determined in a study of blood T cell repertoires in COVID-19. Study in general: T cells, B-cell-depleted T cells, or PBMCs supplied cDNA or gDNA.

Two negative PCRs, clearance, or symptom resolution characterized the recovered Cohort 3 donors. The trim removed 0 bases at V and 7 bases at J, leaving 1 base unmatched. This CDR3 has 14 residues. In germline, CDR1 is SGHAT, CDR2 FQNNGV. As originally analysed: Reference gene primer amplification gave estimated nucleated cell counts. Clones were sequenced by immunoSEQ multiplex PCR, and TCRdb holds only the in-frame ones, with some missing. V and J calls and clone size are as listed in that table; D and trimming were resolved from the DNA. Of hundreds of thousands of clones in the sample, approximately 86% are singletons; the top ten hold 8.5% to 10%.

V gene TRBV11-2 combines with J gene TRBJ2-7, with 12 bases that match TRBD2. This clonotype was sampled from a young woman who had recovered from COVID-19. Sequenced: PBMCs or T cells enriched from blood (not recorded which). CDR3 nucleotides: TGTGCCAGCAGCTTAGAACTAGCGGGAGGAGAGCAGTACTTC. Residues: CASSLELAGGEQYF.